A selection of T cell receptor beta chains follows, all from one sample in a study of vaccination and CD4 T cells after COVID-19. No antigen has been identified for these receptors. TCRdb fed the PCR reads into MiXCR, producing one record per CDR3 protein. Of 18,000 or so distinct CDR3 sequences listed, around 50% are singletons. Sequencing used CD4+ T cells from blood, cultured in vitro. The receptors were sampled from a human donor who had recovered from COVID-19. Each CDR3 is given without its conserved first and last residue.

TRBJ2-3	TRBV15	ATSRRDLRTDTQY
TRBJ2-6	TRBV19	ASSMNLQPGANVLT
TRBJ1-6	TRBV20-1	SARTPGPINSPLH
TRBJ2-3	TRBV12-3/TRBV12-4	ASSGQGNSDTQY
TRBJ1-3	TRBV28	ASFKSGTVSGNTIY
TRBJ2-3	TRBV6-1	ASSGAGTGTSTDTQY
TRBJ2-1	TRBV27	ASSTTFDRIEQF
TRBJ1-4	TRBV19	ASSISPSTEKLF
TRBJ2-3	TRBV19	ASSTPSGRADTQY
TRBJ2-2	TRBV4-2	ASSQDGGAHTGELF
TRBJ2-7	TRBV28	ASRGTGAAYEQY
TRBJ2-3	TRBV24-1	AASDLGPDTQY
TRBJ2-5	TRBV4-1	ASSQGTSGSETQY
TRBJ1-2	TRBV11-2	ASSRFPTGGYT
TRBJ2-5	TRBV2	ASSSQGPAETQY
TRBJ2-5	TRBV12-3/TRBV12-4	ASSHRTSAETQY
TRBJ1-1	TRBV2	ASSSPGHINTEAF
TRBJ1-2	TRBV5-1	ASRIPGQEIHGYT
TRBJ2-2	TRBV5-1	ASSKGRNANTGELF
TRBJ2-7	TRBV18	ASRPGTGLDEQY
TRBJ1-2	TRBV7-2	ASSLGTGVGYT
TRBJ1-1	TRBV19	ASSIGAGYMNTEAF
TRBJ1-2	TRBV7-9	ASSLGQRFNYGYT
TRBJ1-1	TRBV6-2/TRBV6-3	ASSERTGNTEAF
TRBJ2-3	TRBV6-1	ASSRTGLAGGGSTDTQY
TRBJ1-6	TRBV28	ASSLWDRVISPLH
TRBJ1-5	TRBV6-1	ASSDKRGQGRDSNQPQH
TRBJ2-1	TRBV5-4	ASSLSGTQRYNEQF
TRBJ2-1	TRBV7-9	ASAGNEQF
TRBJ2-6	TRBV6-2/TRBV6-3	ASSPRGPYSTGANVLT
TRBJ1-1	TRBV11-2	ASSSAGTVNTEAF
TRBJ2-6	TRBV19	ASSMGGLGAGANVLT
TRBJ2-1	TRBV28	ASRRSLGGTGRVNEQF
TRBJ2-3	TRBV6-1	ASSAFATSGGTDTQY
TRBJ2-3	TRBV20-1	SEEGRGSYTQY
TRBJ1-5	TRBV2	ASSTGLVQPQH
TRBJ1-2	TRBV7-9	ASSLIGTGVGYT
TRBJ1-3	TRBV20-1	SAAQGYGNTIY
TRBJ1-2	TRBV28	ASRQGHGYT
TRBJ2-7	TRBV19	ASSTQITTSYEQY
TRBJ1-5	TRBV10-1	ASTTWALGYSNQPQH
TRBJ2-1	TRBV7-6	ASSATSGEYNEQF
TRBJ2-2	TRBV10-3	AISPNSGRATGELF
TRBJ2-3	TRBV10-1	ASSDPRGLRDTQY